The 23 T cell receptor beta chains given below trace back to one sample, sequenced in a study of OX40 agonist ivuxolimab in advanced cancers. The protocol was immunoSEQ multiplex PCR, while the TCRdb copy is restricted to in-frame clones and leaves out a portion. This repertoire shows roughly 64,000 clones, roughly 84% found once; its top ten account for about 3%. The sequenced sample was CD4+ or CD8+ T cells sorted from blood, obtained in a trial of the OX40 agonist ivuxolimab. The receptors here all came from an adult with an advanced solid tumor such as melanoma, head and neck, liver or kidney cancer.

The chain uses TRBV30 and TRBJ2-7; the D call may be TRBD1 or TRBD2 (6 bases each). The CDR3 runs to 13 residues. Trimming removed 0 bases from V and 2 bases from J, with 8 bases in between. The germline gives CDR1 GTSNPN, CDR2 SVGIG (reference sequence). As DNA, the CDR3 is TGTGCCTGGAGTGTGAGGGGGGCCTACGAGCAGTACTTC. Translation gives CAWSVRGAYEQYF.

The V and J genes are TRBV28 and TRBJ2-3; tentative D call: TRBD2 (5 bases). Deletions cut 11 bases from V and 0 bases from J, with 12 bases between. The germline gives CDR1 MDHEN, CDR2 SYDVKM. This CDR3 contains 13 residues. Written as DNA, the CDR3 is TGTGCCGTGGGAGCCGGGAGCACAGATACGCAGTATTTT. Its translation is CAVGAGSTDTQYF.

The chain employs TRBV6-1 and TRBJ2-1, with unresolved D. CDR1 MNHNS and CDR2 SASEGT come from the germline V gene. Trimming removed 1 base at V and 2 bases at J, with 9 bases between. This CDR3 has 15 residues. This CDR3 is CASSEEKIPYNEQFF. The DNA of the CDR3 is TGTGCCAGCAGTGAAGAGAAAATCCCCTACAATGAGCAGTTCTTC.

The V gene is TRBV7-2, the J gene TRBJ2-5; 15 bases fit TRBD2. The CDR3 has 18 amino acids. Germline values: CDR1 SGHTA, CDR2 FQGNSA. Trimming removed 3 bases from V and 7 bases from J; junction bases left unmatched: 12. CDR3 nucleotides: TGTGCCAGCAGCTTTGGGACTAGCGGGAGGCGAAGATTGGGGACCCAGTACTTC. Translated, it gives CASSFGTSGRRRLGTQYF.

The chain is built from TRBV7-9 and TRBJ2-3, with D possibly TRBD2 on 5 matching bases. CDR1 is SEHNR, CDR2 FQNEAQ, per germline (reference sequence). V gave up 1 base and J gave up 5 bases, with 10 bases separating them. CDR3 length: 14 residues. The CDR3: CASSLGPAGDTQYF. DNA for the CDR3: TGTGCCAGCAGCTTAGGACCTGCGGGAGATACGCAGTATTTT.

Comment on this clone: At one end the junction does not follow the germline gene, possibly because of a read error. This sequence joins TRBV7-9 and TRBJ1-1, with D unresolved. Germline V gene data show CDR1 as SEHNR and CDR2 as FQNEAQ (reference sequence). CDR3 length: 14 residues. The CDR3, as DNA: TGTGCCAGCAGGTTAGACCCGGAGGACACTGAAGCTTTCTTT. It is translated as CASRLDPEDTEAFF. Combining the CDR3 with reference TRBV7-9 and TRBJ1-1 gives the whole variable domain DTGVSQNPRHKITKRGQNVTFRCDPISEHNRLYWYRQTLGQGPEFLTYFQNEAQLEKSRLLSDRFSAERPKGSFSTLEIQRTEQGDSAMYLCASRLDPEDTEAFFGQGTRLTVV.

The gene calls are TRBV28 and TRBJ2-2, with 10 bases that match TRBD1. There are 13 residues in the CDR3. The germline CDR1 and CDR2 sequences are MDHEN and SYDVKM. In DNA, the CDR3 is TGTGCATCCGGGACAGGGGAAGAGGGGGAGCTGTTTTTT. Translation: CASGTGEEGELFF.

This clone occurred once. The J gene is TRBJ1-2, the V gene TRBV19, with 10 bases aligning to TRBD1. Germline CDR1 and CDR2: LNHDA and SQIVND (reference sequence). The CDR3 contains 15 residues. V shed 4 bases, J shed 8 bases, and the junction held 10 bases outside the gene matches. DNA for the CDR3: TGTGCCAGTAGTACCCGACAGGGGGCTACGGAGGGCTACACCTTC. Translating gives CASSTRQGATEGYTF.

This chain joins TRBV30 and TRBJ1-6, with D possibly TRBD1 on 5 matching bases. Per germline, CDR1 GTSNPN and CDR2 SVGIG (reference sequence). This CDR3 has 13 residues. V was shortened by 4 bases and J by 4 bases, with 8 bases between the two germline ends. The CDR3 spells CAWTGNYNSPLHF. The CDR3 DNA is TGTGCCTGGACAGGGAATTATAATTCACCCCTCCACTTT.

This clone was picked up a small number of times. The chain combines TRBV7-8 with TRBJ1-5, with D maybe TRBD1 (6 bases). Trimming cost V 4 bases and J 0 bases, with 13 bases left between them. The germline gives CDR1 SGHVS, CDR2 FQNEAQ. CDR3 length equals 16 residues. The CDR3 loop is CASSSRGGDSNQPQHF. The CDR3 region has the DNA TGTGCCAGCAGCTCAAGGGGGGGGGATAGCAATCAGCCCCAGCATTTT.

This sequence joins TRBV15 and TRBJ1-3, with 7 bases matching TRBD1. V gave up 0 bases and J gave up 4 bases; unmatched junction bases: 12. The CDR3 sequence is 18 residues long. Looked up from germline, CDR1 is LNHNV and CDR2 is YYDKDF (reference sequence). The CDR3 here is CATSRDTGQTTWGNTIYF. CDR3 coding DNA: TGTGCCACCAGCAGAGATACGGGACAGACAACTTGGGGAAACACCATATATTTT.

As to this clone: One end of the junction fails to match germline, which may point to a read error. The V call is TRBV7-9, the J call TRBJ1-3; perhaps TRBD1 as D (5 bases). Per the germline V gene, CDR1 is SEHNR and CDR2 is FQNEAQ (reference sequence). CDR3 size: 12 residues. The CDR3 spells CASSLGQGPHDF. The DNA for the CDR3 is TGTGCCAGCAGCTTAGGGCAGGGCCCTCACGATTTT.

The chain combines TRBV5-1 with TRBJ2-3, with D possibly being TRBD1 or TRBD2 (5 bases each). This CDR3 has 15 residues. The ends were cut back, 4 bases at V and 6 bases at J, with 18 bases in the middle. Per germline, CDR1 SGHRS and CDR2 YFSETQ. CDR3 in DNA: TGCGCCAGCAGCCCAGGGACGGGGTCTGGGGATACGCAGTATTTT. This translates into CASSPGTGSGDTQYF.

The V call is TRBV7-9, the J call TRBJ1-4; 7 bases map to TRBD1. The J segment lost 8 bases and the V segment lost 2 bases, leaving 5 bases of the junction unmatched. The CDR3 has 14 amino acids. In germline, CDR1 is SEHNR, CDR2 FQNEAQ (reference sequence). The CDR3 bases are TGTGCCAGCAGCTTAATGCAGGGGGGCGAAAAACTGTTTTTT. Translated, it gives CASSLMQGGEKLFF.

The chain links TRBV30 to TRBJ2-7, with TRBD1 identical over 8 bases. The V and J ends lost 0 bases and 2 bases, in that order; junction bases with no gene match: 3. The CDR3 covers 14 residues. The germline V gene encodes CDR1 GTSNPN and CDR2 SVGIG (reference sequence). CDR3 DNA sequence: TGTGCCTGGAGTGTCGGGACAGGAGCCTACGAGCAGTACTTC. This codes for CAWSVGTGAYEQYF. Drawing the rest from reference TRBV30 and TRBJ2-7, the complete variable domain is SQTIHQWPATLVQPVGSPLSLECTVEGTSNPNLYWYRQAAGRGLQLLFYSVGIGQISSEVPQNLSASRPQDRQFILSSKKLLLSDSGFYLCAWSVGTGAYEQYFGPGTRLTVT.

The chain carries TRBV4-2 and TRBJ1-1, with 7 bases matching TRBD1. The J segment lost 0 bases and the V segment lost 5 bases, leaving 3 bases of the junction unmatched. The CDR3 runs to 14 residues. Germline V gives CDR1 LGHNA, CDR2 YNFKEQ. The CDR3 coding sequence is TGTGCCAGCAGCTGGGACAGCATGAACACTGAAGCTTTCTTT. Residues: CASSWDSMNTEAFF.

This CDR3 is CASSPGQGVEQYF. The CDR3 region has the DNA TGTGCCAGCTCACCGGGACAGGGTGTAGAGCAGTACTTC. This chain joins TRBV18 and TRBJ2-7, with 9 bases aligning to TRBD1. From germline, CDR1 is KGHSH and CDR2 LQKENI. The CDR3 totals 13 residues. V gave up 3 bases and J gave up 7 bases; unmatched junction bases: 4.

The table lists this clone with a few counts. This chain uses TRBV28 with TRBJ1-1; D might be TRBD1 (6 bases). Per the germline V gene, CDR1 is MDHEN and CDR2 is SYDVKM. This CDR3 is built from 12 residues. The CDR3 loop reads CVGRGLNTEAFF. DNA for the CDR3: TGTGTTGGTCGGGGGCTGAACACTGAAGCTTTCTTT.

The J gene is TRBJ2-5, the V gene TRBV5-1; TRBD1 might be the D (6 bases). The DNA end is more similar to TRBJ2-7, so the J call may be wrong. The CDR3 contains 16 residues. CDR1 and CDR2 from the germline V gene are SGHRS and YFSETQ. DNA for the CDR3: TGCGCCAGCAGCCCCTTTGACAGGACCAGCTCCTACGAGCAGTACTTC. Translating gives CASSPFDRTSSYEQYF.

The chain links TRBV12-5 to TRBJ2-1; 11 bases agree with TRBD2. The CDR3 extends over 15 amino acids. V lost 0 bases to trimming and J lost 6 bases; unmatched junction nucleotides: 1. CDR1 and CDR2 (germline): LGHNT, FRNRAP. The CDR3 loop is CASGLVLAGVNEQFF. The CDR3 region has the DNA TGTGCTAGTGGTTTGGTACTAGCGGGGGTCAATGAGCAGTTCTTC.

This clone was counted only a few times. CDR3 in DNA: TGTGCCAGCAGTGAAGTCACCTATGGCTACACCTTC. It is translated as CASSEVTYGYTF. The genes are TRBV6-1 and TRBJ1-2; D not certain. There are 12 residues in the CDR3. V was cut by 1 base and J by 4 bases, with 4 bases left in between. Germline loops: CDR1 MNHNS, CDR2 SASEGT.

In DNA, the CDR3 is TGTGCCAGCGGAAGGGACAGCCCGACCTACACCTTC. Translation: CASGRDSPTYTF. The J gene is TRBJ1-2, the V gene TRBV5-8; 7 nucleotides match TRBD1. Looked up from germline, CDR1 is SGHTS and CDR2 is YDEGEE. Unmatched junction bases numbered 10, after V lost 7 bases and J lost 10 bases. The CDR3 spans 12 residues.

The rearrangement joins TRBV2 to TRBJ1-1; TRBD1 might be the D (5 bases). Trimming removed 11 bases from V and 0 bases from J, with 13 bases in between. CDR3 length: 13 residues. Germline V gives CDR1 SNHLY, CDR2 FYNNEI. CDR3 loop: CAGAGSLNTEAFF. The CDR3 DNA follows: TGTGCCGGAGCAGGGTCGTTGAACACTGAAGCTTTCTTT.